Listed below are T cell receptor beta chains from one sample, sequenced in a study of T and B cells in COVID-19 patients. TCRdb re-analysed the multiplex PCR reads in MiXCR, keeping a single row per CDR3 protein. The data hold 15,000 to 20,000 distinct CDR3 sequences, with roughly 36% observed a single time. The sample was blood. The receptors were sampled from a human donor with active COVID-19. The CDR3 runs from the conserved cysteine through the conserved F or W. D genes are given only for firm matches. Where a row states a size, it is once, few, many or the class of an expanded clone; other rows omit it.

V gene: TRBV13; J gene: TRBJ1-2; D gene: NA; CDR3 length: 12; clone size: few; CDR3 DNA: TGTGCCAGCAGCTTAGAGGGGTATGGCTACACCTTC; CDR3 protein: CASSLEGYGYTF
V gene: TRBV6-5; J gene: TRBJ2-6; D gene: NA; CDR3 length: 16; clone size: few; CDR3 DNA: TGTGCCAGCAGGCTGAAACACAACTCTGGGGCCAACGTCCTGACTTTC; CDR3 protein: CASRLKHNSGANVLTF
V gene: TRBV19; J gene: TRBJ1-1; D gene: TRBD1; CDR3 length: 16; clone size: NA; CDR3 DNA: TGTGCCAGTAGTCCGGGACAGGGAGATAGAAACCCTGAAGCTTTCTTT; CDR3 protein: CASSPGQGDRNPEAFF
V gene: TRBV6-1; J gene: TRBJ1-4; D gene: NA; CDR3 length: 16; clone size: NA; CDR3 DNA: TGTGCCAGCCTCCGCATACAGGGAGTAAAGGATGAAAAACTGTTTTTT; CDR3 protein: CASLRIQGVKDEKLFF
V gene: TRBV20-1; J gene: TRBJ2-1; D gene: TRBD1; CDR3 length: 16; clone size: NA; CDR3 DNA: TGCAGTGCGTCCTCAACAGGGACAGGGTCCTACAATGAGCAGTTCTTC; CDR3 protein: CSASSTGTGSYNEQFF
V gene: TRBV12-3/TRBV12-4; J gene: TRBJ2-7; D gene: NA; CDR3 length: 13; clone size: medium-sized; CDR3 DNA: TGTGCCAGCAGTTCGGACAGCCCCTACGAGCAGTACTTC; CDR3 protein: CASSSDSPYEQYF
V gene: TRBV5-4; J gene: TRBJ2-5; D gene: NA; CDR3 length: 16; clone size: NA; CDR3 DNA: TGTGCCAGCAACTCCGGAGGGCTAGGGGGGCAAGAGACCCAGTACTTC; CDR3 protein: CASNSGGLGGQETQYF
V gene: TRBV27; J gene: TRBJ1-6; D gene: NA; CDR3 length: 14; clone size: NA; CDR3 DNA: TGTGCCAGCAGTCAAAGGGAAAGTAATTCACCCCTCCACTTT; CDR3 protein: CASSQRESNSPLHF
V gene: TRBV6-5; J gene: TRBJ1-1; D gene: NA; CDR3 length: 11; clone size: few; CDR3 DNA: TGTGCCAGCAGTAAGACAGATGAAGCTTTCTTT; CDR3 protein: CASSKTDEAFF
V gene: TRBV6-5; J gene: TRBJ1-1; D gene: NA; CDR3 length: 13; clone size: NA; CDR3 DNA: TGTGCCAGCAGTTATGGGGGTAGAACTGAAGCTTTCTTT; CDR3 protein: CASSYGGRTEAFF
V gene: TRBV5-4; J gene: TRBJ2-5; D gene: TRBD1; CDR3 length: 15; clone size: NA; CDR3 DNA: TGTGCCAGCAGCCCGGTGGGACAGGGGGCGGAGACCCAGTACTTC; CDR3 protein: CASSPVGQGAETQYF
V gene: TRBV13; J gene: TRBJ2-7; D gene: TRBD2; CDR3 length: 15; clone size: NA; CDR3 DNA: TGTGCCAGCTCCGGGACTAGCGGGGGGTCCTACGAGCAGTACTTC; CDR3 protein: CASSGTSGGSYEQYF
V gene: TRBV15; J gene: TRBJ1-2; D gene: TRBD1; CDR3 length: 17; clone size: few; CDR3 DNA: TGTGCCACCAGCAGAGATTGGGCAGGGGGAGGTGGGAGAGGCTACACCTTC; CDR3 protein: CATSRDWAGGGGRGYTF
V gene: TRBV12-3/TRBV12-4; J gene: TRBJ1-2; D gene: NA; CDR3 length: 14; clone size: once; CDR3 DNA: TGTGCCAGCAGTTACGATCGGACAGTGTCCGGCTACACCTTC; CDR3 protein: CASSYDRTVSGYTF
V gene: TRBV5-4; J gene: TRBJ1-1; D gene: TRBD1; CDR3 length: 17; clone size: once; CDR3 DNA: TGTGCCAGCAGCTTGGACAGGGGGCGATGGGGGAACACTGAAGCTTTCTTT; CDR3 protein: CASSLDRGRWGNTEAFF
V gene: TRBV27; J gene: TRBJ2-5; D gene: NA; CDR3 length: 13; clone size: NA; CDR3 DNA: TGTGCCAGCAGTCCCCCCCTTCGGGAGACCCAGTACTTC; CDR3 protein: CASSPPLRETQYF
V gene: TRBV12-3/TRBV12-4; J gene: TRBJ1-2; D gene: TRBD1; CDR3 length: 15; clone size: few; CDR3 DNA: TGTGCCAGCAGTTTACTCGGACAGGGAATAGGTGGCTACACCTTC; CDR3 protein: CASSLLGQGIGGYTF
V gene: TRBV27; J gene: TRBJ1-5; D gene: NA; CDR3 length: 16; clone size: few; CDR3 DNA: TGTGCCAGCAGTTCCATCGCGGGTTATAGCAATCAGCCCCAGCATTTT; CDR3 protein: CASSSIAGYSNQPQHF
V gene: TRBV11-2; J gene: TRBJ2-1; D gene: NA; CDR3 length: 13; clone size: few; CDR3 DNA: TGTGCCAGCAGCTTAGATCGCACGGTGGGGCAGTTCTTC; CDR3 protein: CASSLDRTVGQFF
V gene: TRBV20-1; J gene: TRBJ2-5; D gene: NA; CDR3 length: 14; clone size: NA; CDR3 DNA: TGCAGTGCTAGGGGACTTGGGTACCAAGAGACCCAGTACTTC; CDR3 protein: CSARGLGYQETQYF
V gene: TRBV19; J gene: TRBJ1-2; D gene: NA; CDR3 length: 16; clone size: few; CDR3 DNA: TGTGCCAGTAGTATGGGGAGAGGGGAGGGTCACTATGGCTACACCTTC; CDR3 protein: CASSMGRGEGHYGYTF
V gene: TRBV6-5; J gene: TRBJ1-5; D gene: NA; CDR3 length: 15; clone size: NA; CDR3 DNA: TGTGCCAGCAGACGCTCTATCTGGGTCAATCAGCCCCAGCATTTT; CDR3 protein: CASRRSIWVNQPQHF
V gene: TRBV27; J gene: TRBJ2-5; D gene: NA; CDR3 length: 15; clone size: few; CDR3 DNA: TGTGCCAGCAGTTTCCGCTACCCCAGCGGGGAGACCCAGTACTTC; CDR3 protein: CASSFRYPSGETQYF
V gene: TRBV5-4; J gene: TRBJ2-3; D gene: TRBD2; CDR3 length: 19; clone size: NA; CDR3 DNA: TGTGCCAGCAGCTCCCGGAGGCCTAGCGGGGGGGTTAGCACAGATACGCAGTATTTT; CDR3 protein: CASSSRRPSGGVSTDTQYF
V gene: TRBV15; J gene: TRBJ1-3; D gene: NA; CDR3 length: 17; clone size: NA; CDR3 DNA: TGTGCCACCAGCAGAGATGGAACAGGGAAATCTGGAAACACCATATATTTT; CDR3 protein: CATSRDGTGKSGNTIYF
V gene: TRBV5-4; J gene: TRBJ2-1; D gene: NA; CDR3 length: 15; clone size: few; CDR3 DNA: TGTGCCAGCAGCTCCCAGTGGGGGACCCACAATGAGCAGTTCTTC; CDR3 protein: CASSSQWGTHNEQFF
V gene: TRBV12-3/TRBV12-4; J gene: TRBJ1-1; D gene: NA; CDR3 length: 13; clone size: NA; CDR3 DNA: TGTGCCAGCAGTTTAGATGAGAACACTGAAGCTTTCTTT; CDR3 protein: CASSLDENTEAFF
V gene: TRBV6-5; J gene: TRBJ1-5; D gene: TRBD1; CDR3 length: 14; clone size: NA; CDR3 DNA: TGTGCCAGCAGTTACTACAGGGGGCATCAGCCCCAGCATTTT; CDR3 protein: CASSYYRGHQPQHF
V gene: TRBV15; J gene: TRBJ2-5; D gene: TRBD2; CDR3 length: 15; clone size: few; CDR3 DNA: TGTGCCACCAGCCTACTAGCGGGGGGGCGAGAGACCCAGTACTTC; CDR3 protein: CATSLLAGGRETQYF
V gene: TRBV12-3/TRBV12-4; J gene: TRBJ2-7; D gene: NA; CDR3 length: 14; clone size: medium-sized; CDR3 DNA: TGTGCCAGCAGTTTAGGGGCAGGTGGGCGCGAGCAGTACTTC; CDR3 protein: CASSLGAGGREQYF
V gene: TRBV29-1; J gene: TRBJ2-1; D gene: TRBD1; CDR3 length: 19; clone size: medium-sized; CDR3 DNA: TGCAGCGTTGACGGGGGTGGGACAGGGTTCTACAGCTCCTACAATGAGCAGTTCTTC; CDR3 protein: CSVDGGGTGFYSSYNEQFF
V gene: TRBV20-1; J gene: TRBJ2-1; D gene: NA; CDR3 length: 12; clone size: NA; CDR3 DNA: TGCAGTGCTAGAGATCAGCAACGGGGCAAATTCTTC; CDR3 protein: CSARDQQRGKFF
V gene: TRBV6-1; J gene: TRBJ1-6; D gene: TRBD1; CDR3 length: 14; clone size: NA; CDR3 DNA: TGTGCCAGCAGACAGGACAGGAGCCATTCACCCCTCCACTTT; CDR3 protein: CASRQDRSHSPLHF
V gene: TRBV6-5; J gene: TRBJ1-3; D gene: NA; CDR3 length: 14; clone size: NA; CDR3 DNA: TGTGCCAGCAGTTACGGAGTCTCTGGAAACACCATATATTTT; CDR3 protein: CASSYGVSGNTIYF
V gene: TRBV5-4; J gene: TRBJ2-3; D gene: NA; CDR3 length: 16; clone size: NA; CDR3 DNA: TGTGCCAGCAGCTACCGCCGAGTAGCGGGCACAGATACGCAGTATTTT; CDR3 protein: CASSYRRVAGTDTQYF
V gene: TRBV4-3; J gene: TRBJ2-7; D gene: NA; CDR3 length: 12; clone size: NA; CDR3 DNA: TGCGCCAGCAGCTACATGGGCTCGGAGCAGTACTTC; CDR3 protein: CASSYMGSEQYF
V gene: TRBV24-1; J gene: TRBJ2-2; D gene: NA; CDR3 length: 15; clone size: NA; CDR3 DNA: TGTGCCACCAGTGAGACAAGCGGGAACACCGGGGAGCTGTTTTTT; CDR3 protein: CATSETSGNTGELFF
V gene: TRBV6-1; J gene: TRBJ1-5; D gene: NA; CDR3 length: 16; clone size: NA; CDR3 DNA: TGTGCCAGCAGCATAATTGTCGGGGTTATCAATCAGCCCCAGCATTTT; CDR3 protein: CASSIIVGVINQPQHF
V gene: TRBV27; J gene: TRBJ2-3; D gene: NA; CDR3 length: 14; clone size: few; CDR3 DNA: TGTGCCAGCAGTTTATTCTTAGGCACAGATACGCAGTATTTT; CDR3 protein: CASSLFLGTDTQYF
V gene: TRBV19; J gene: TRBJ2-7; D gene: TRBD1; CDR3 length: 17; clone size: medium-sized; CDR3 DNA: TGTGCCAGTAGTACGCTCCGGTTGGGGACAGGGTATTACGAGCAGTACTTC; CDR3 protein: CASSTLRLGTGYYEQYF
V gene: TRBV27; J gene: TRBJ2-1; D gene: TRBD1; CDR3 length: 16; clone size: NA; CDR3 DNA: TGTGCCAGCAGTTTCAATCCGGGACAGGTATACAATGAGCAGTTCTTC; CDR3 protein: CASSFNPGQVYNEQFF
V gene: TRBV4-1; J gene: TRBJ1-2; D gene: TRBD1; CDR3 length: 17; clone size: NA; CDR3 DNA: TGCGCCAGCAGCAACACTCAGGGGGGTGTTAGGGACTATGGCTACACCTTC; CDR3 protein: CASSNTQGGVRDYGYTF
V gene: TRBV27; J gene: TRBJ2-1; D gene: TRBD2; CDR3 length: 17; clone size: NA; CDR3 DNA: TGTGCCAGCAGTTTAACCCAGACTAGCGGGGTAATATATGAGCAGTTCTTC; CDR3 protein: CASSLTQTSGVIYEQFF